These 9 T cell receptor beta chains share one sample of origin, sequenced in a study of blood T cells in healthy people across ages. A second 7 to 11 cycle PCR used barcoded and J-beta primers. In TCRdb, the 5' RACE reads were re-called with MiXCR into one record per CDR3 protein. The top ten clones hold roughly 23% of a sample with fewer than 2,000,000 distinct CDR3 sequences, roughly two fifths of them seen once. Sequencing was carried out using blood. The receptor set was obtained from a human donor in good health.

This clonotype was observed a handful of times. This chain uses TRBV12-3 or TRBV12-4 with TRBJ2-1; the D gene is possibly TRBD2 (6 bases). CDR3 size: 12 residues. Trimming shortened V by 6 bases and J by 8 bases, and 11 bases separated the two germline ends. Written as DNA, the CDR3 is TGTGCCAGCAGGGGCGGGATAGATGAGCAGTTCTTC. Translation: CASRGGIDEQFF.

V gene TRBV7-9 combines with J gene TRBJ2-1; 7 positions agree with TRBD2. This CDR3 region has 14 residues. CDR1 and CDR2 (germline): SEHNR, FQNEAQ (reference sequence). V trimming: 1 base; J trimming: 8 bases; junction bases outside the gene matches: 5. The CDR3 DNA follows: TGTGCCAGCAGCTTAGATCCCCGGGGGGATGAGCAGTTCTTC. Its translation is CASSLDPRGDEQFF.

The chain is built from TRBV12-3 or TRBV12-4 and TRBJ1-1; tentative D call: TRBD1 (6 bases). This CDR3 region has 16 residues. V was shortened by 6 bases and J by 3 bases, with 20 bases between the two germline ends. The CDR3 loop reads CASSPNRDNLDTEAFF. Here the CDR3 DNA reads TGTGCCAGCAGCCCCAACCGGGACAACCTGGACACTGAAGCTTTCTTT.

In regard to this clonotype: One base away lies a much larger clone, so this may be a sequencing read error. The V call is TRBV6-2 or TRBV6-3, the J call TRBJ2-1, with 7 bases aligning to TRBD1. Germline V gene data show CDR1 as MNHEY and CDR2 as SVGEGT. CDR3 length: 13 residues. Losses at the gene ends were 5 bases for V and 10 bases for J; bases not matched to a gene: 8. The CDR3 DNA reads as TGTGCCAGCAGTCGACAGGGATTGGGCGAGCAGTTCTTC. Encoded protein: CASSRQGLGEQFF.

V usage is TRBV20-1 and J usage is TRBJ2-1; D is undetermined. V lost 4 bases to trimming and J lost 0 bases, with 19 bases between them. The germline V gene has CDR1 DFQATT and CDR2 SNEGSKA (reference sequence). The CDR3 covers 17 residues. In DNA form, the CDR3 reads TGCAGTGCTAAGGGCGGAAGTACTGGGCTCTCCTACAATGAGCAGTTCTTC. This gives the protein CSAKGGSTGLSYNEQFF.

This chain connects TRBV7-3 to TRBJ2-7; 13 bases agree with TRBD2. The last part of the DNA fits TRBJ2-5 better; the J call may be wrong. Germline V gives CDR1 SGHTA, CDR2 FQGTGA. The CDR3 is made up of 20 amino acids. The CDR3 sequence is CASSLGGETSGGPSTETQYF. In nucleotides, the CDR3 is TGTGCCAGCAGCTTAGGGGGCGAGACTAGCGGGGGGCCCTCAACAGAGACCCAGTACTTC.

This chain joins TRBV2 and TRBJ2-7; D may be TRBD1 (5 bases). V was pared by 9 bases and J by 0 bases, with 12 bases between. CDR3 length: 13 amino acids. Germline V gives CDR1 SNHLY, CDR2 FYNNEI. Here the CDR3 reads CARATGNSYEQYF. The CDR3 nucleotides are TGTGCCAGGGCAACAGGCAACTCCTACGAGCAGTACTTC. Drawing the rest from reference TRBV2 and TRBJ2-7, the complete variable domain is EPEVTQTPSHQVTQMGQEVILRCVPISNHLYFYWYRQILGQKVEFLVSFYNNEISEKSEIFDDQFSVERPDGSNFTLKIRSTKLEDSAMYFCARATGNSYEQYFGPGTRLTVT.

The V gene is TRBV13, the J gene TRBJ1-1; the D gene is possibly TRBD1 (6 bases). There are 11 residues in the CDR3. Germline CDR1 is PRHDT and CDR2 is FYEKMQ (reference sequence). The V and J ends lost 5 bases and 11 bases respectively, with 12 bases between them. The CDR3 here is CASSVGQRAFF. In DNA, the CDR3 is TGTGCCAGCAGCGTCGGACAGAGGGCTTTCTTT. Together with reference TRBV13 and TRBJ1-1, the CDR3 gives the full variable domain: AAGVIQSPRHLIKEKRETATLKCYPIPRHDTVYWYQQGPGQDPQFLISFYEKMQSDKGSIPDRFSAQQFSDYHSELNMSSLELGDSALYFCASSVGQRAFFGQGTRLTVV.

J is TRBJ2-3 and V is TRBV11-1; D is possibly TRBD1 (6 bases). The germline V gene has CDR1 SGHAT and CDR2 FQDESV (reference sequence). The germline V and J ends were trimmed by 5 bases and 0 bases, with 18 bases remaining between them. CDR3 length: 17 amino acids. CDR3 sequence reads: CASSPPGWGQSTDTQYF. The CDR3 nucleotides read TGTGCCAGCAGCCCTCCCGGATGGGGGCAGAGCACAGATACGCAGTATTTT.